One and the same sample provided the 25 T cell receptor beta chains below, sequenced in a study of cytomegalovirus exposure and HLA in healthy donors. 13 Jbeta primers and 60 Vbeta primers were used for the PCR. Generated by immunoSEQ multiplex PCR, the TCRdb table keeps only in-frame clones and is missing some. Among 100,000 to 120,000 clones listed, about 16% were seen once. Sequenced: PBMCs. All receptors come from a female donor in good health and CMV-seronegative.

This clone has more than one count but fewer than ten. The chain combines TRBV13 with TRBJ2-1, with 10 bases that match TRBD1. V lost 0 bases to trimming and J lost 6 bases; unmatched junction nucleotides: 5. CDR1 is PRHDT, CDR2 FYEKMQ, per germline (reference sequence). This CDR3 has 16 residues. The CDR3, as DNA: TGTGCCAGCAGCTTAGGGGGGACAGGGGATTTCAATGAGCAGTTCTTC. As protein: CASSLGGTGDFNEQFF.

The chain couples TRBV28 to TRBJ1-5; TRBD1 aligns across 10 bases. CDR3 length: 22 amino acids. After removal of 3 bases from V and 0 bases from J, the junction contained 20 bases not matched to a gene. Germline CDR1 reads MDHEN; CDR2 reads SYDVKM. In DNA form, the CDR3 reads TGTGCCAGCAGTTTCTACCCTACTTATCGGACAGGGGGAAACTATAGCAATCAGCCCCAGCATTTT. Its protein product is CASSFYPTYRTGGNYSNQPQHF.

The chain joins TRBV5-4 to TRBJ2-4, with 8 bases lining up with TRBD2. Germline trimming cut 0 bases from V and 2 bases from J; bases unmatched to any gene: 7. Germline V gene sequence: CDR1 SGHNT, CDR2 YYREEE (reference sequence). The CDR3 has 17 amino acids. The CDR3 spells CASSLALSGTTKNIQYF. In DNA, the CDR3 is TGTGCCAGCAGCTTGGCCCTTAGCGGGACGACCAAAAACATTCAGTACTTC.

This clone has just a few counts. The V and J genes are TRBV5-8 and TRBJ2-7; weak D call: TRBD2 (5 bases). Trimming removed 0 bases from V and 5 bases from J, with 12 bases in between. The CDR3 contains 14 residues. Germline V gene data show CDR1 as SGHTS and CDR2 as YDEGEE. The CDR3 coding sequence is TGTGCCAGCAGCTTGGTGGAGGTTAAGGACGAGCAGTACTTC. Its protein product is CASSLVEVKDEQYF. The whole variable domain, filled in from reference TRBV5-8 and TRBJ2-7, reads EAGVTQSPTHLIKTRGQQATLRCSPISGHTSVYWYQQALGLGLQFLLWYDEGEERNRGNFPPRFSGRQFPNYSSELNVNALELEDSALYLCASSLVEVKDEQYFGPGTRLTVT.

This clone was seen only a few times. This sequence joins TRBV6-5 and TRBJ2-7, with D uncertain. CDR1 and CDR2 from the germline V gene are MNHEY and SVGAGI. The CDR3 covers 12 residues. V was cut by 7 bases and J by 2 bases, with 9 bases left in between. CDR3 amino acids: CASTSGTYEQYF. CDR3 nucleotides: TGTGCCAGCACTTCAGGTACCTACGAGCAGTACTTC.

The chain links TRBV4-1 to TRBJ1-1, with 7 nucleotides matching TRBD1. Germline trimming cut 4 bases from V and 4 bases from J; bases unmatched to any gene: 9. The CDR3 totals 15 residues. Germline lookup yields CDR1 MGHRA and CDR2 YSYEKL. CDR3: CASSPRGQALTEAFF. The CDR3 bases are TGCGCCAGCAGCCCGAGGGGGCAGGCCCTCACTGAAGCTTTCTTT.

V gene TRBV6-6 combines with J gene TRBJ1-5, with 10 bases aligning to TRBD1. Trimming cost V 0 bases and J 6 bases; bases outside gene matches: 5. Germline CDR1 reads MNHNY; CDR2 reads SVGAGI (reference sequence). CDR3 length: 16 amino acids. CDR3 region: CASSYSWGQGFQPQHF. The DNA of the CDR3 is TGTGCCAGCAGTTACTCGTGGGGACAGGGGTTTCAGCCCCAGCATTTT.

In this sample, this clone turned up a few times. V is TRBV28 and J is TRBJ2-6, with D uncertain. V was cut by 2 bases and J by 2 bases, with 13 bases left in between. Germline CDR1 MDHEN, CDR2 SYDVKM. CDR3 size: 17 residues. DNA of the CDR3: TGTGCCAGCAGTTTAAATAGAATCCGGGCTGGGGCCAACGTCCTGACTTTC. Translated: CASSLNRIRAGANVLTF. The full variable domain, in which reference TRBV28 and TRBJ2-6 provide the parts outside the CDR3, is DVKVTQSSRYLVKRTGEKVFLECVQDMDHENMFWYRQDPGLGLRLIYFSYDVKMKEKGDIPEGYSVSREKKERFSLILESASTNQTSMYLCASSLNRIRAGANVLTFGAGSRLTVL.

V is TRBV2 and J is TRBJ1-5, with TRBD1 matching over 8 bases. The CDR3 sequence is 14 residues long. The ends lost 5 bases at V and 2 bases at J; junction bases unmatched: 2. Germline values: CDR1 SNHLY, CDR2 FYNNEI. CDR3 in amino acids: CASSLQGGNQPQHF. The CDR3 DNA reads TGTGCCAGCAGTCTACAGGGGGGCAATCAGCCCCAGCATTTT. Full variable domain (remainder filled in from reference TRBV2 and TRBJ1-5): EPEVTQTPSHQVTQMGQEVILRCVPISNHLYFYWYRQILGQKVEFLVSFYNNEISEKSEIFDDQFSVERPDGSNFTLKIRSTKLEDSAMYFCASSLQGGNQPQHFGDGTRLSIL.

The chain carries TRBV7-8 and TRBJ2-7, with D possibly being TRBD2 (5 bases). Germline loops: CDR1 SGHVS, CDR2 FQNEAQ. The V end lost 5 bases, the J end lost 6 bases, and 20 bases lay between the germline ends. The CDR3 spans 15 residues. The CDR3 reads CASSPQLAGPSEQYF. CDR3 coding DNA: TGTGCCAGCAGCCCCCAGCTGGCGGGTCCCTCCGAGCAGTACTTC.

The chain links TRBV15 to TRBJ2-7; TRBD1 matches 7 bases. The trim removed 1 base at V and 3 bases at J, leaving 6 bases unmatched. This CDR3 is built from 15 residues. Per germline, CDR1 LNHNV and CDR2 YYDKDF (reference sequence). CDR3 bases: TGTGCCACCAGCAGAGCAGGGGGTCCCCTCTACGAGCAGTACTTC. Protein sequence: CATSRAGGPLYEQYF.

V is TRBV2 and J is TRBJ1-2; the D is unclear. V was cut by 2 bases and J by 4 bases, with 17 bases left in between. From germline, CDR1 is SNHLY and CDR2 FYNNEI. The CDR3 extends over 16 amino acids. CDR3 in DNA: TGTGCCAGCAGTGAAAAACTCGTCAGGCCGGCCTATGGCTACACCTTC. This translates into CASSEKLVRPAYGYTF. Using reference TRBV2 and TRBJ1-2 for the parts outside the CDR3, the full variable domain is EPEVTQTPSHQVTQMGQEVILRCVPISNHLYFYWYRQILGQKVEFLVSFYNNEISEKSEIFDDQFSVERPDGSNFTLKIRSTKLEDSAMYFCASSEKLVRPAYGYTFGSGTRLTVV.

The chain is built from TRBV7-8 and TRBJ2-2; a possible D gene is TRBD2 (7 bases). Germline V gives CDR1 SGHVS, CDR2 FQNEAQ. Trimming stripped 3 bases from V and 3 bases from J, with 20 bases between. This CDR3 has 18 amino acids. The CDR3 DNA reads as TGTGCCAGCAGCTTGGGGGTGGCGGGGGCGCAGTACACCGGGGAGCTGTTTTTT. Translating gives CASSLGVAGAQYTGELFF.

This clone occurred a few times. The chain couples TRBV11-3 to TRBJ1-1; D is undetermined. Trimming took off 1 base at V and 4 bases at J, with 10 bases between the two ends. The CDR3 loop spans 14 amino acids. Germline-derived CDR1 and CDR2 are SGHNT and YENEEA. Here the CDR3 DNA reads TGTGCCAGCAGCTTAGGCAGGTTGATCACTGAAGCTTTCTTT. Translated, it gives CASSLGRLITEAFF.

The rearrangement joins TRBV7-2 to TRBJ1-2, with D tentatively TRBD1 (5 bases). Trimming took off 4 bases at V and 7 bases at J, with 13 bases between the two ends. The germline V gene has CDR1 SGHTA and CDR2 FQGNSA. This CDR3 region has 13 residues. Here the CDR3 reads CASSSLRAGGYTF. The CDR3 DNA is TGTGCCAGCAGCTCCCTCAGGGCCGGTGGCTACACCTTC.

There are a few counts of this clone. The rearrangement uses TRBV7-8 and TRBJ2-3, with 11 positions matching TRBD2. CDR3 length: 15 residues. Germline values: CDR1 SGHVS, CDR2 FQNEAQ. V was pared by 7 bases and J by 4 bases, with 7 bases of the junction left unmatched. The CDR3 DNA reads TGTGCCAGCACCGTACTAGCGGGAGTGGCAGATACGCAGTATTTT. It yields the protein CASTVLAGVADTQYF.

The table lists this clone with a few counts. V usage is TRBV7-3 and J usage is TRBJ1-1; D is perhaps TRBD1 (5 bases). Trimming took 5 bases from V and 0 from J, leaving 13 bases between them. The CDR3 is 15 residues long. Germline-derived CDR1 and CDR2 are SGHTA and FQGTGA. CDR3 DNA sequence: TGTGCCAGCAGCCAATCGACAGAAATGAACACTGAAGCTTTCTTT. Its translation is CASSQSTEMNTEAFF.

This clone was seen more than once but under ten times. At the DNA level, this CDR3 is encoded by other sequences in the same sample as well. The chain is built from TRBV4-3 and TRBJ1-5; D call uncertain. The CDR3 loop spans 13 amino acids. Deletions cut 0 bases from V and 6 bases from J, with 6 bases between. Germline V gene sequence: CDR1 LGHNA, CDR2 YSLEER. The CDR3 sequence is CASSQDRGQPQHF. The CDR3 DNA follows: TGCGCCAGCAGCCAAGACCGGGGTCAGCCCCAGCATTTT.

The rearrangement joins TRBV5-1 to TRBJ2-3; TRBD2 matches at 7 bases. Germline trimming cut 3 bases from V and 1 base from J; bases unmatched to any gene: 5. Germline CDR1 reads SGHRS; CDR2 reads YFSETQ. The CDR3 consists of 15 residues. This CDR3 reads CASSSRDYRTDTQYF. CDR3 nucleotide sequence: TGCGCCAGCAGCTCCCGGGACTACCGCACAGATACGCAGTATTTT.

The chain joins TRBV25-1 to TRBJ2-2, with D possibly matching TRBD2 (6 bases). Between the trimmed V and J ends, which lost 5 bases and 3 bases, there was a span of 16 bases. CDR3 size: 16 residues. Germline loops: CDR1 MGHDK, CDR2 SYGVNS. The CDR3 spells CASSKGTFSYTGELFF. CDR3 DNA sequence: TGTGCCAGCAGTAAAGGGACTTTTTCCTACACCGGGGAGCTGTTTTTT.

This chain links TRBV28 with TRBJ1-3; unclear D gene. The CDR3 contains 16 residues. V lost 3 bases, J lost 1 base, and 13 bases lay in between. CDR1 and CDR2 from the germline V gene are MDHEN and SYDVKM. The CDR3 DNA is TGTGCCAGCAGTTTCGGGAGAAGGGCTTCTGGAAACACCATATATTTT. This translates into CASSFGRRASGNTIYF.

There are a few counts of this clone. The gene calls are TRBV4-1 and TRBJ2-7; 13 nucleotides agree with TRBD2. The CDR3 sequence is 16 residues long. CDR1 and CDR2 from the germline V gene are MGHRA and YSYEKL. Unmatched junction bases numbered 7, after V lost 4 bases and J lost 4 bases. This chain's CDR3 is CASSPPGLAGQYEQYF. The CDR3 region has the DNA TGCGCCAGCAGCCCGCCGGGACTAGCGGGGCAATACGAGCAGTACTTC.

The chain combines TRBV9 with TRBJ1-2; D might be TRBD1 (6 bases). V was clipped by 3 bases and J by 7 bases, with 16 bases between them. Germline-derived CDR1 and CDR2 are SGDLS and YYNGEE. The CDR3 is 14 residues long. The chain's CDR3 is CASSAGQSHSGYTF. The CDR3 DNA is TGTGCCAGCAGCGCCGGACAGTCACATAGTGGCTACACCTTC. The variable domain in full, with the rest retrieved from reference TRBV9 and TRBJ1-2, is DSGVTQTPKHLITATGQRVTLRCSPRSGDLSVYWYQQSLDQGLQFLIQYYNGEERAKGNILERFSAQQFPDLHSELNLSSLELGDSALYFCASSAGQSHSGYTFGSGTRLTVV.

This clone was recorded a few times. The V call is TRBV28, the J call TRBJ1-2, with TRBD1 matching over 8 bases. This CDR3 contains 13 residues. Germline assignment: CDR1 MDHEN and CDR2 SYDVKM. J gave up 4 bases and V 6 bases, and 4 bases lay outside the gene matches. DNA of the CDR3: TGTGCCAGCAGCTCCGGACAGGGCTATGGCTACACCTTC. Translation: CASSSGQGYGYTF.

V gene TRBV2 combines with J gene TRBJ2-4; D possibly corresponds to TRBD2 (6 bases). This CDR3 is built from 12 residues. CDR1 SNHLY and CDR2 FYNNEI come from the germline V gene. Trimming pared 3 bases from V and 6 bases from J, leaving 6 bases between. In nucleotides, the CDR3 is TGTGCCAGCAGTGACGGGGGAAACATTCAGTACTTC. Translation gives CASSDGGNIQYF.